This T cell receptor (beta chain) was retrieved from a study of T cells after yellow fever vaccination. On this clonotype itself: Its specificity is unknown.

TCRdb independently ran MiXCR on the 5' RACE reads; one entry per CDR3 protein. The sample holds about 550,000 distinct CDR3 sequences, 15% to 20% seen once. The V end lost 2 bases, the J end lost 10 bases, and 24 bases lay between the germline ends. Germline V CDR1 and CDR2: KGHSH, LQKENI. CDR3 size: 18 residues. General study results and limits: Primary-vaccination clones mostly resurfaced post-booster (about 95% CD4, approximately 90% CD8). A minor fraction of clonotypes spanned both CD4 and CD8 compartments. Researchers cautioned that FACS-sorted repertoires could harbor abundant clonotypes contaminating from the bulk population.

Sample: PBMCs, taken 15 days after the yellow fever booster vaccination. The clonotype was recovered from a man younger than 45 who received the YFV17D yellow fever vaccine. The gene calls are TRBV18 and TRBJ1-6, with D tentatively TRBD1 (6 bases). This CDR3 reads CASSPYPGERGALSPLHF. CDR3 nucleotides: TGTGCCAGCTCACCATACCCAGGGGAGCGGGGCGCGTTGTCACCCCTCCACTTT.